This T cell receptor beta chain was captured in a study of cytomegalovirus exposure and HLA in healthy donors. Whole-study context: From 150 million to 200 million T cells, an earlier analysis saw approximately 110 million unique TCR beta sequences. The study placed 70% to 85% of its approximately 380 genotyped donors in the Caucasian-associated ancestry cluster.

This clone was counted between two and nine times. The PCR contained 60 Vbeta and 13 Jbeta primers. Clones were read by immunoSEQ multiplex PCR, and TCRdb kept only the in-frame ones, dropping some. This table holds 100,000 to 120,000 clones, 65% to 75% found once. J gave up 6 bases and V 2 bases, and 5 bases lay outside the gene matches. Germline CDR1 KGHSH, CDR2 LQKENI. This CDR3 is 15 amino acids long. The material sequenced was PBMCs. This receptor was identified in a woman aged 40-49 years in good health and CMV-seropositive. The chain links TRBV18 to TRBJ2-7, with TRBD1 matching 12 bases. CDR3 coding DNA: TGTGCCAGCTCACCAATGGGACAGGGGGCGTCCGAGCAGTACTTC. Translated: CASSPMGQGASEQYF.